This TCR beta chain stems from a study of response to subunit inactivated influenza vaccine. Findings of the study overall: After each seasonal influenza vaccination, few new T cells are recruited, the authors suggested.

TCRdb reanalysed the RT-PCR reads using MiXCR and keeps one entry per CDR3 protein. The repertoire holds over 150,000 distinct CDR3 sequences, about 9.3% seen once, with under 13% in the top ten. Between the trimmed V and J ends, which lost 0 bases and 0 bases, there was a span of 6 bases. This CDR3 is 15 amino acids long. The V gene's germline CDR1 is LGHNA and CDR2 YSLEER. On this clonotype itself: Antigen unknown.

V and J are TRBV4-3 and TRBJ2-1, with no clear D. This sequence originates from a man aged 45-60 years who received an inactivated influenza vaccine. Sequencing was performed on non-naive T cells sorted from PBMCs, taken on the day of vaccination. Here the CDR3 reads CASSQDSSSYNEQFF. CDR3 nucleotides: TGCGCCAGCAGCCAAGACAGTAGCTCCTACAATGAGCAGTTCTTC.